This section outlines one T cell receptor beta chain sequence together with its context. Per germline, CDR1 MDHEN and CDR2 SYDVKM. The CDR3 runs 15 residues. The V gene end was trimmed by 5 bases and the J gene end by 5 bases; junction bases not matched to a gene: 7. The data were obtained in a study of blood T cell repertoires in COVID-19. TCRdb keeps only in-frame clones here, not all; method: immunoSEQ multiplex PCR. The sample comprises 90,000 to 95,000 clones, 85% to 90% of which are singletons, and roughly 7.4% rests with the top ten. Sequenced: peripheral blood. The sequence was obtained from a woman between 65 and 79 years old with acute or convalescent COVID-19. The V and J genes are TRBV28 and TRBJ1-1; 11 bases agree with TRBD1. The CDR3 here is CASSPRTGGLTEAFF. CDR3 bases: TGTGCCAGCAGTCCAAGGACAGGGGGCTTGACTGAAGCTTTCTTT.